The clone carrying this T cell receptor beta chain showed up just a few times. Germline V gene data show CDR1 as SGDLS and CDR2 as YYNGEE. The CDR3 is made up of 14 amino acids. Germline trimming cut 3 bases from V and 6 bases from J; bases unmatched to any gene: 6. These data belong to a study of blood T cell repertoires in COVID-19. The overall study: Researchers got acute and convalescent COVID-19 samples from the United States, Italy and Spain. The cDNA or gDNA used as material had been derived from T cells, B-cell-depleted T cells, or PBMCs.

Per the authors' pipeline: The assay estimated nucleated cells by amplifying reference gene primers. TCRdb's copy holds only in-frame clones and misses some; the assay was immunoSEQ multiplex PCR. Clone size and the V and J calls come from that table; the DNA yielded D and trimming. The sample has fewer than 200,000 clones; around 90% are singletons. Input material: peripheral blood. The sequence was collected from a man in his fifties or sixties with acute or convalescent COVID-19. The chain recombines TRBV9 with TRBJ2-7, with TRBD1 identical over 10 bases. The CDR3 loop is CASSADRGSSEQYF. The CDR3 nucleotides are TGTGCCAGCAGCGCGGACAGGGGGTCAAGCGAGCAGTACTTC.